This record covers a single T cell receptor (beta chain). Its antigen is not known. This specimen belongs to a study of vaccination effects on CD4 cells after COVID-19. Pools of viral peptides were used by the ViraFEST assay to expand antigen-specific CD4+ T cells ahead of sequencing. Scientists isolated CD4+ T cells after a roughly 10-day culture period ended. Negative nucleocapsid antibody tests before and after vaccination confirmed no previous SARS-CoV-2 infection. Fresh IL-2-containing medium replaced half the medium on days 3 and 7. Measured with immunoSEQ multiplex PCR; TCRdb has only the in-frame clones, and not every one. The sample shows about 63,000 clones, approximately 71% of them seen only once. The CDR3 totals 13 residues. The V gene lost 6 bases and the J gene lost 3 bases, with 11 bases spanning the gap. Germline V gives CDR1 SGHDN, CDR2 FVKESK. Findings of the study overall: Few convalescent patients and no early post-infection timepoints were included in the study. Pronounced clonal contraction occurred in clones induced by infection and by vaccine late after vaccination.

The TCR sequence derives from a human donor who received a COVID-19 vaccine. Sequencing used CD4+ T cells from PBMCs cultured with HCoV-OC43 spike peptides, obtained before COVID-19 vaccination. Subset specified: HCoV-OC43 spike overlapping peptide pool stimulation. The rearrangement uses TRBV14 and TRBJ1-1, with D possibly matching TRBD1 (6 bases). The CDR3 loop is CASSYDRYTEAFF. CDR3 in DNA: TGTGCCAGCAGTTACGACAGGTACACTGAAGCTTTCTTT.